The clone carrying this T cell receptor (beta chain) was counted at least ten times. Its target is not known. Using RNA transcripts, the TCR beta CDR3 regions were amplified. HTBI primers primed a first-round RT-PCR, and a second-round multiplex PCR followed. TCRdb re-derived calls from the multiplex PCR reads in MiXCR, one entry per CDR3 protein. In the table there are roughly 420,000 distinct CDR3 sequences, 21% of which are singletons. This sample was included in a study of Graves' ophthalmopathy and Graves' hyperthyroidism. Newly diagnosed, the hyperthyroidism patients had under 2 months' duration and were aged 18 to 65. Sampling approximately 10 ml of fresh peripheral blood provided the PBMCs. General observations from the study: The study's model predicted ophthalmopathy progression at about 64% sensitivity and 72% to 75% specificity. Among expanded thyroid clonotypes above 0.001 frequency, most also occurred in blood.

The sample consisted of peripheral blood. This clonotype was sampled from a woman between 18 and 30 years old with stable Graves' hyperthyroidism.

DNA of the CDR3: TGTGCCTGGAGTCTAGGGCGCAGCACTGAAGCTTTCTTT. Protein sequence: CAWSLGRSTEAFF. This chain connects TRBV30 to TRBJ1-1; D ambiguous. From germline, CDR1 is GTSNPN and CDR2 SVGIG (reference sequence). The CDR3 contains 13 residues. V lost 2 bases and J lost 4, with 11 bases in between. Using reference TRBV30 and TRBJ1-1 for the parts outside the CDR3, the full variable domain is SQTIHQWPATLVQPVGSPLSLECTVEGTSNPNLYWYRQAAGRGLQLLFYSVGIGQISSEVPQNLSASRPQDRQFILSSKKLLLSDSGFYLCAWSLGRSTEAFFGQGTRLTVV.